The 10 T cell receptor beta chains below were found in one sample sequenced in a study of shared clonotypes between healthy human individuals. Profiling relied on immunoSEQ multiplex PCR, and the TCRdb table lists in-frame clones only, not all of them. The table has about 2.2 million clones, 90% to 95% seen once. Naivety among CD8 cells was defined by CD45RO negativity and positive CCR7 selection, thereby excluding terminally differentiated effector memory CD45RA+ cells. The sample taken for sequencing was naive CD8+ T cells from PBMCs. All receptors derive from a young man in good health. Some clones in this sample may be carry-over from other donors' samples.

J is TRBJ1-5 and V is TRBV4-3, with 10 bases identical to TRBD1. V shed 0 bases and J 5 bases; nucleotides not matched to a gene: 7. The germline V gene has CDR1 LGHNA and CDR2 YSLEER. The CDR3 spans 17 residues. CDR3: CASSQERVGQGYQPQHF. The CDR3 DNA reads TGCGCCAGCAGCCAAGAAAGGGTGGGACAGGGGTATCAGCCCCAGCATTTT.

The chain recombines TRBV6-1 with TRBJ2-1, with D perhaps matching TRBD2 (6 bases). V lost 2 bases and J 7 bases, leaving 15 bases between the germline ends. Germline assignment: CDR1 MNHNS and CDR2 SASEGT. This CDR3 has 15 amino acids. The CDR3 reads CASSERPGRGNEQFF. Here the CDR3 DNA reads TGTGCCAGCAGTGAACGCCCCGGGAGAGGGAATGAGCAGTTCTTC.

The chain is built from TRBV4-1 and TRBJ2-5; D remains ambiguous. Germline loops: CDR1 MGHRA, CDR2 YSYEKL. The CDR3 loop spans 16 amino acids. V lost 0 bases and J lost 5, with 16 bases in between. Here the CDR3 DNA reads TGCGCCAGCAGCCAAGAACTAACCTCCCGGTGGGAGACCCAGTACTTC. Its translation is CASSQELTSRWETQYF.

This clone was picked up one time. This rearrangement joins TRBV9 to TRBJ2-1; TRBD1 might be the D (6 bases). The germline CDR1 and CDR2 sequences are SGDLS and YYNGEE. This CDR3 comprises 17 residues. V lost 0 bases and J lost 5, with 18 bases in between. This CDR3 reads CASSVGGNRVLHNEQFF. In nucleotides, the CDR3 is TGTGCCAGCAGCGTAGGAGGGAACAGGGTGCTCCACAATGAGCAGTTCTTC.

The chain joins TRBV5-6 to TRBJ2-1; D gene unclear. The V gene lost 1 base and the J gene lost 2 bases, with 7 bases spanning the gap. The CDR3 has 14 amino acids. Germline CDR1 reads SGHDT; CDR2 reads YYEEEE. The CDR3 coding sequence is TGTGCCAGCAGCTTGAGTGGTGCCTACAATGAGCAGTTCTTC. This encodes CASSLSGAYNEQFF.

The rearrangement joins TRBV27 to TRBJ1-2; 9 positions agree with TRBD1. Germline-derived CDR1 and CDR2 are MNHEY and SMNVEV (reference sequence). There are 17 residues in the CDR3. Unmatched junction bases numbered 18, after V lost 4 bases and J lost 9 bases. The CDR3 loop is CASSYLPLRDRDQRYTF. The DNA for the CDR3 is TGTGCCAGCAGTTACCTCCCCCTCCGGGACAGGGATCAGCGCTACACCTTC.

The rearrangement uses TRBV2 and TRBJ1-2; D is undetermined. Germline V lookup: CDR1 SNHLY, CDR2 FYNNEI. The CDR3 covers 11 residues. The V and J ends lost 11 bases and 4 bases respectively, with 11 bases between them. Written as DNA, the CDR3 is TGTGCCGCCTTGGCTCTCTATGGCTACACCTTC. Its protein is CAALALYGYTF. The full variable domain, with the rest looked up from reference TRBV2 and TRBJ1-2, is EPEVTQTPSHQVTQMGQEVILRCVPISNHLYFYWYRQILGQKVEFLVSFYNNEISEKSEIFDDQFSVERPDGSNFTLKIRSTKLEDSAMYFCAALALYGYTFGSGTRLTVV.

V usage is TRBV19 and J usage is TRBJ1-3; weak D call: TRBD1 (5 bases). Trimming cost V 3 bases and J 0 bases, with 9 bases left between them. The germline V gene encodes CDR1 LNHDA and CDR2 SQIVND (reference sequence). The CDR3 covers 15 residues. This CDR3 reads CASSIGTRSGNTIYF. CDR3 in DNA: TGTGCCAGTAGTATCGGGACTCGCTCTGGAAACACCATATATTTT.

The chain uses TRBV30 and TRBJ1-1; 8 positions match TRBD1. Germline CDR1 GTSNPN, CDR2 SVGIG (reference sequence). CDR3 length: 15 amino acids. The J segment lost 0 bases and the V segment lost 3 bases, leaving 6 bases of the junction unmatched. CDR3 in amino acids: CAWSPWDRMNTEAFF. The CDR3 region has the DNA TGTGCCTGGAGCCCATGGGACAGGATGAACACTGAAGCTTTCTTT. Together with reference TRBV30 and TRBJ1-1, the CDR3 gives the full variable domain: SQTIHQWPATLVQPVGSPLSLECTVEGTSNPNLYWYRQAAGRGLQLLFYSVGIGQISSEVPQNLSASRPQDRQFILSSKKLLLSDSGFYLCAWSPWDRMNTEAFFGQGTRLTVV.

This chain connects TRBV6-1 to TRBJ2-7; D might be TRBD1 (5 bases). The CDR3 loop spans 13 amino acids. The V end lost 2 bases, the J end lost 3 bases, and 8 bases lay between the germline ends. Germline CDR1 MNHNS, CDR2 SASEGT. The CDR3: CASSERQNYEQYF. CDR3 bases: TGTGCCAGCAGTGAAAGACAGAACTACGAGCAGTACTTC.